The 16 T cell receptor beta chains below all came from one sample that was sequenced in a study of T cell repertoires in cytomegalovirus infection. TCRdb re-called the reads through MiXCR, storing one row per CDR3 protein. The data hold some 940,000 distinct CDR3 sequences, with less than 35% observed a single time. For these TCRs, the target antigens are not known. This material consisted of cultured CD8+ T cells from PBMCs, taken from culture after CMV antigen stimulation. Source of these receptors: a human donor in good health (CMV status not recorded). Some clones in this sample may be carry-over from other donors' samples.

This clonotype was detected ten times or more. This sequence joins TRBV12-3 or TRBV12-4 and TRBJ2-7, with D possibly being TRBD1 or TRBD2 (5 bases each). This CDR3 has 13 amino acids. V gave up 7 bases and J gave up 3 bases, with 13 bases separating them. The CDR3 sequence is CASNSGRHYEQYF. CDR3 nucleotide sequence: TGTGCCAGCAATTCGGGACGCCACTACGAGCAGTACTTC.

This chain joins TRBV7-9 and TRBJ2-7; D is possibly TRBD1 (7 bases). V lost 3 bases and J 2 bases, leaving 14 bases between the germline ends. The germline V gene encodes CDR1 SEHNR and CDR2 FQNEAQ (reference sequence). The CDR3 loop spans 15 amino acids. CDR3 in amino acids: CASSFYGGTAYEQYF. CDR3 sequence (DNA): TGTGCCAGCAGCTTCTACGGCGGGACAGCCTACGAGCAGTACTTC.

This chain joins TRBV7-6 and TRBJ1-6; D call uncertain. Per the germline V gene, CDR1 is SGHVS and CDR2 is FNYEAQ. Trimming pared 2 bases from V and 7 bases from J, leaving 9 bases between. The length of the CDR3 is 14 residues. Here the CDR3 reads CASSLSGLNSPLHF. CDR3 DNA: TGTGCCAGCAGCTTATCAGGCCTAAATTCACCCCTCCACTTT. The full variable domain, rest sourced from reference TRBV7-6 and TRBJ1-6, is GAGVSQSPRYKVTKRGQDVALRCDPISGHVSLYWYRQALGQGPEFLTYFNYEAQQDKSGLPNDRFSAERPEGSISTLTIQRTEQRDSAMYRCASSLSGLNSPLHFGNGTRLTVT.

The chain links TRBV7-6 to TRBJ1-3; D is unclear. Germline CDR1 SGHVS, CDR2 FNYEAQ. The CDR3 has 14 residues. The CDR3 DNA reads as TGTGCAGCCAGTGGAGGTTTTGTGGGAAACACCATATATTTT. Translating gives CAASGGFVGNTIYF.

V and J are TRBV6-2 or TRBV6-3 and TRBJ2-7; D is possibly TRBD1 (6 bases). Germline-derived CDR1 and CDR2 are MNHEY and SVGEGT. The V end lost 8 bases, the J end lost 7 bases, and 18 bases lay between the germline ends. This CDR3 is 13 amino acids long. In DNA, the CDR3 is TGTGCCAGCTCCAGGACAGAGGAGTCAGAGCAGTACTTC. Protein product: CASSRTEESEQYF.

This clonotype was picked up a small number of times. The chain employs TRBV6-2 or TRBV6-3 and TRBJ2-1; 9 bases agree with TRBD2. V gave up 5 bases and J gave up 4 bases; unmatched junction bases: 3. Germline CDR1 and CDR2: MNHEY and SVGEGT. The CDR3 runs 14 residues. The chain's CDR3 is CASSRLADYNEQFF. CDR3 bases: TGTGCCAGCAGTAGACTAGCGGATTACAATGAGCAGTTCTTC.

The CDR3 nucleotides read TGCGCCAGCAGCCAAGAGAAAGGGGCATGGCAGCCCCAGCATTTT. Its protein product is CASSQEKGAWQPQHF. The V call is TRBV4-1, the J call TRBJ1-5, with D perhaps matching TRBD1 (5 bases). V lost 0 bases and J 7 bases, leaving 13 bases between the germline ends. The length of the CDR3 is 15 residues. Germline CDR1 and CDR2: MGHRA and YSYEKL.

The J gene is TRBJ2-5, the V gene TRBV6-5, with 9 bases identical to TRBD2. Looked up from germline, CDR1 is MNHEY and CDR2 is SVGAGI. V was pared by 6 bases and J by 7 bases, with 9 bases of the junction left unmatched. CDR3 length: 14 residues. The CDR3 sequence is CASREAGGLGTQYF. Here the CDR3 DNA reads TGTGCCAGCAGAGAAGCGGGGGGCCTCGGGACCCAGTACTTC.

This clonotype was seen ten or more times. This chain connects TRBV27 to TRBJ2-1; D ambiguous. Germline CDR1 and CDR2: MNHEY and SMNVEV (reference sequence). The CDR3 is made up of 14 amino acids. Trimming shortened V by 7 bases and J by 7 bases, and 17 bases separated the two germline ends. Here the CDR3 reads CASKQSTNWNEQFF. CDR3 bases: TGTGCCAGCAAACAGTCCACCAATTGGAATGAGCAGTTCTTC.

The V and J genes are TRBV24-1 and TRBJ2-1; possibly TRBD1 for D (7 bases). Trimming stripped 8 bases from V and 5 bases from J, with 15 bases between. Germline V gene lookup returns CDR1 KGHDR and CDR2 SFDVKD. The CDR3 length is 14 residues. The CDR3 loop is CATTTGWGDNEQFF. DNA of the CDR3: TGTGCCACCACGACAGGGTGGGGGGACAATGAGCAGTTCTTC.

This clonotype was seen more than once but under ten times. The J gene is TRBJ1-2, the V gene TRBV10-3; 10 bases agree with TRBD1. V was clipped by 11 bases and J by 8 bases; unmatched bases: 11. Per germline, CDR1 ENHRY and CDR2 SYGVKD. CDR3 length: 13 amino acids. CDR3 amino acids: CAALGQGFWGYTF. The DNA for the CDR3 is TGTGCCGCCCTGGGACAGGGGTTTTGGGGCTACACCTTC.

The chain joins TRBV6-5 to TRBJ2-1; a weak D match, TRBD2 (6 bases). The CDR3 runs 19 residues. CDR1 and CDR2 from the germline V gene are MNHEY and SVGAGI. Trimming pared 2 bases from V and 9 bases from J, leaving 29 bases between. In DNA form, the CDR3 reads TGTGCCAGCAGTTACGGAGGGTCCCGACCGGGACCCAGGCGGGGTGAGCAGTTCTTC. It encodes CASSYGGSRPGPRRGEQFF.

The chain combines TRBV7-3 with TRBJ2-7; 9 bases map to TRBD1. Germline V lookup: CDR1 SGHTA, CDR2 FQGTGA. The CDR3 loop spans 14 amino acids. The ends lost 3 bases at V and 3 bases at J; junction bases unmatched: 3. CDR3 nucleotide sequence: TGTGCCAGCAGCTTTGACAGGGGGAACTACGAGCAGTACGTC. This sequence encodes CASSFDRGNYEQYV.

CDR3 sequence reads: CATSAAQSHQPQHF. CDR3 DNA sequence: TGTGCCACCAGTGCGGCACAGTCACATCAGCCCCAGCATTTT. The chain couples TRBV24-1 to TRBJ1-5; D ambiguous. V lost 5 bases and J 5 bases, leaving 12 bases between the germline ends. The CDR3 is made up of 14 amino acids. CDR1 KGHDR and CDR2 SFDVKD come from the germline V gene.

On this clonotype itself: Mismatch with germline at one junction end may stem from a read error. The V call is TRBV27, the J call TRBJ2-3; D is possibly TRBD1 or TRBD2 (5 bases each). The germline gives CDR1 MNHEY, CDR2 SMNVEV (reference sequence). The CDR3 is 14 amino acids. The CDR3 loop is CVSSPGQWADTQYF. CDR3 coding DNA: TGTGTCAGCAGTCCGGGGCAGTGGGCAGATACGCAGTATTTT.

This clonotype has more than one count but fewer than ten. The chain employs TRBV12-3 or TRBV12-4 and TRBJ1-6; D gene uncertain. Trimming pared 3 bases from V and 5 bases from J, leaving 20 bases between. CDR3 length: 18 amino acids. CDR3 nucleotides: TGTGCCAGCAGTTTTAGGGTACCAACACCGTCCCATAATTCACCCCTCCACTTT. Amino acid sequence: CASSFRVPTPSHNSPLHF.